Shown below are 10 T cell receptor beta chains from a single sample sequenced in a study of T cell repertoires in cytomegalovirus infection. Each CDR3 protein is one row after TCRdb ran MiXCR on the reads. The table records about 250,000 distinct CDR3 sequences, around 15% of them present only once. Sequenced sample: CD8+ T cells from PBMCs. These receptor sequences come from a human donor in good health (CMV status not recorded). Some clones in this sample may be carry-over from other donors' samples.

The J gene is TRBJ1-1, the V gene TRBV11-2, with D possibly TRBD1 on 5 matching bases. Trimming stripped 3 bases from V and 4 bases from J, with 15 bases between. The CDR3 contains 15 residues. Germline V gene data show CDR1 as SGHAT and CDR2 as FQNNGV. In DNA, the CDR3 is TGTGCCAGCAGCTTCATGGTGGGGGGATCCACTGAAGCTTTCTTT. Its protein is CASSFMVGGSTEAFF.

Ten or more counts support this clonotype. Written as DNA, the CDR3 is TGTGCCAGCAGTTTCAGGCACTCCTCCTACGAGCAGTACTTC. It is translated as CASSFRHSSYEQYF. V usage is TRBV28 and J usage is TRBJ2-7; D call uncertain. This CDR3 is built from 14 residues. Germline-derived CDR1 and CDR2 are MDHEN and SYDVKM. Trimming removed 3 bases from V and 0 bases from J, with 9 bases in between.

The rearrangement uses TRBV20-1 and TRBJ1-2; no clear D gene. The germline V gene encodes CDR1 DFQATT and CDR2 SNEGSKA (reference sequence). The germline V and J ends were trimmed by 5 bases and 1 base, with 8 bases remaining between them. The CDR3 is 12 residues long. The CDR3 sequence is CSALLGNYGYTF. CDR3 in DNA: TGCAGTGCTTTGTTGGGTAACTATGGCTACACCTTC.

This clonotype was found many times. The rearrangement joins TRBV7-6 to TRBJ1-4; possibly TRBD1 for D (5 bases). Germline CDR1 SGHVS, CDR2 FNYEAQ. This CDR3 is 13 amino acids long. Trimming shortened V by 6 bases and J by 11 bases, and 16 bases separated the two germline ends. The CDR3 sequence is CASRRTGGAKLFF. CDR3 DNA: TGTGCCAGCAGGCGCACCGGAGGGGCCAAACTGTTTTTT.

This clonotype was observed a handful of times. This chain connects TRBV27 to TRBJ2-3, with TRBD1 as a possible D gene (6 bases). Trimming cost V 5 bases and J 2 bases, with 8 bases left between them. The CDR3 is 13 amino acids. Germline V gives CDR1 MNHEY, CDR2 SMNVEV (reference sequence). The CDR3 here is CASSGQFTDTQYF. CDR3 DNA: TGTGCCAGCAGTGGACAGTTCACAGATACGCAGTATTTT.

This chain uses TRBV7-9 with TRBJ2-2; no reliable D call. Trimming cost V 5 bases and J 0 bases, with 10 bases left between them. This CDR3 has 15 residues. Germline loops: CDR1 SEHNR, CDR2 FQNEAQ (reference sequence). CDR3 in DNA: TGTGCCAGCAGCCTCGGACCCGCGAACACCGGGGAGCTGTTTTTT. Translation: CASSLGPANTGELFF.

This clonotype was seen many times. The V call is TRBV28, the J call TRBJ1-1, with D tentatively TRBD1 (5 bases). V was shortened by 2 bases and J by 1 base, with 14 bases between the two germline ends. The CDR3 length is 16 residues. Germline loops: CDR1 MDHEN, CDR2 SYDVKM. The CDR3 DNA follows: TGTGCCAGCAGTTTAGACTTAGGGGTGGCGAACACTGAAGCTTTCTTT. Its translation: CASSLDLGVANTEAFF.

The chain has TRBV6-1 and TRBJ2-3, with TRBD2 as a possible D gene (6 bases). The CDR3 contains 16 residues. The V gene lost 5 bases and the J gene lost 2 bases, with 17 bases spanning the gap. Per germline, CDR1 MNHNS and CDR2 SASEGT. CDR3 sequence reads: CASSLGWASATDTQYF. The CDR3 region has the DNA TGTGCCAGCAGTTTAGGATGGGCTAGCGCCACAGATACGCAGTATTTT.

This clonotype was counted only a few times. The chain links TRBV29-1 to TRBJ2-1; 12 nucleotides match TRBD2. The CDR3 contains 14 residues. V was clipped by 5 bases and J by 3 bases; unmatched bases: 2. Germline lookup yields CDR1 SQVTM and CDR2 ANQGSEA. The CDR3 bases are TGCAGCGTTCTACTAGCGGGGGGCTACAATGAGCAGTTCTTC. It translates to CSVLLAGGYNEQFF.

The table lists this clonotype with a count of one. The rearrangement links TRBV3-1 to TRBJ1-1, with unresolved D. Germline CDR1 and CDR2: LGHDT and YNNKEL (reference sequence). Trimming pared 4 bases from V and 11 bases from J, leaving 14 bases between. The CDR3 is 12 residues long. CDR3 DNA sequence: TGTGCCAGCAGCCCCAGCGGGTGGATCGCTTTCTTT. Translation gives CASSPSGWIAFF.